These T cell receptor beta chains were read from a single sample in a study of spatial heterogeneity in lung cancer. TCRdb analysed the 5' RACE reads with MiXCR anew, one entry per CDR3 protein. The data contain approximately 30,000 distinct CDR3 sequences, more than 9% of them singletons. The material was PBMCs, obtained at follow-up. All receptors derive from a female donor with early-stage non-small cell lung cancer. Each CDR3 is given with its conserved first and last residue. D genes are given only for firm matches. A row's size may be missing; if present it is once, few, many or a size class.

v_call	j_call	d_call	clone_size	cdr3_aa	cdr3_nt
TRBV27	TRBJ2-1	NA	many	CASSLSGSSYNEQFF	TGTGCCAGCAGTTTATCGGGGAGCTCCTACAATGAGCAGTTCTTC
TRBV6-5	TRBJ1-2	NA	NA	CASSPRSRRDNYGYTF	TGTGCCAGCAGTCCCCGATCCCGCAGGGACAACTATGGCTACACCTTC
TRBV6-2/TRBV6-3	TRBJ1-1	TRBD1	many	CASSYQRDSGGAFF	TGTGCCAGCAGTTACCAAAGGGACAGCGGGGGAGCTTTCTTT
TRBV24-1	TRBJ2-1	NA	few	CATSDFRDEQFF	TGTGCCACCAGTGATTTCCGGGATGAGCAGTTCTTC
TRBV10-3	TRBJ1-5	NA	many	CAISEGLGVGPQHF	TGTGCCATCAGTGAAGGCCTGGGTGTCGGGCCCCAGCATTTT
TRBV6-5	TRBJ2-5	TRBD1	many	CASSYVTGVGTQYF	TGTGCCAGCAGTTACGTGACAGGGGTAGGGACCCAGTACTTC
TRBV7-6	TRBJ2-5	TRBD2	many	CASSSSSGVETQYF	TGTGCCAGCAGCTCCTCGAGCGGGGTAGAGACCCAGTACTTC
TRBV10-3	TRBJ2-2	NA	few	CAISSGGDTGELFF	TGTGCCATCAGTTCAGGGGGGGACACCGGGGAGCTGTTTTTT
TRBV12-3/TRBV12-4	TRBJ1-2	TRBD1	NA	CASSSAPGQGRRVYGYTF	TGTGCCAGCAGTTCCGCACCGGGACAGGGGCGCCGGGTCTATGGCTACACCTTC
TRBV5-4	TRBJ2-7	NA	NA	CASSLGGVPAYEQYF	TGTGCCAGCAGCTTGGGGGGGGTCCCCGCCTACGAGCAGTACTTC
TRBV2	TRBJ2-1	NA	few	CASSPPINEQFF	TGTGCCAGCAGTCCCCCTATCAATGAGCAGTTCTTC
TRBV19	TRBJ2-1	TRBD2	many	CASSILAGGLDNEQFF	TGTGCCAGTAGTATACTAGCGGGGGGCCTCGACAATGAGCAGTTCTTC
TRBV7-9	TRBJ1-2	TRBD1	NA	CASSQGGANDGYTF	TGTGCCAGCAGCCAAGGGGGCGCAAACGATGGCTACACCTTC
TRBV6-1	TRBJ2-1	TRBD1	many	CASSARTGYNEQFF	TGTGCCAGCAGTGCTCGGACAGGGTACAATGAGCAGTTCTTC
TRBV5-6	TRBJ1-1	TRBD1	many	CASSENRNRQGHTEAFF	TGTGCCAGCAGCGAAAACCGTAACCGACAGGGGCACACTGAAGCTTTCTTT
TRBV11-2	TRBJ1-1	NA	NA	CASSLVHKNTEAFF	TGTGCCAGCAGCTTAGTACACAAGAACACTGAAGCTTTCTTT
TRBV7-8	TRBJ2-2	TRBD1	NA	CASSSHTTGAAGELFF	TGTGCCAGCAGCTCCCACACGACAGGGGCGGCCGGGGAGCTGTTTTTT
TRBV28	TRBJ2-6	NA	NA	CASRNQGGTGANVLTF	TGTGCCAGCAGAAACCAGGGGGGGACTGGGGCCAACGTCCTGACTTTC
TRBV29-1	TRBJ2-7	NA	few	CSVCEGSYEQYF	TGCAGCGTTTGTGAGGGCTCCTACGAGCAGTACTTC
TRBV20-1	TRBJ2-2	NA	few	CSASLRVAGELFF	TGCAGTGCTAGCCTCAGGGTTGCCGGGGAGCTGTTTTTT
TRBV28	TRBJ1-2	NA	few	CASSSDGDYGYTF	TGTGCCAGCAGTTCCGACGGAGACTATGGCTACACCTTC
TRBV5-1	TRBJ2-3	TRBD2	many	CASSLEAGTDTQYF	TGCGCCAGCAGCTTAGAAGCGGGGACGGATACGCAGTATTTT
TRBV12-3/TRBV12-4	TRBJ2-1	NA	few	CASSFGGTGDEQFF	TGTGCCAGCAGTTTCGGGGGCACGGGGGATGAGCAGTTCTTC
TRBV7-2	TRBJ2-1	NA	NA	CASSLGGHEQFF	TGTGCCAGCAGCCTGGGGGGCCATGAGCAGTTCTTC
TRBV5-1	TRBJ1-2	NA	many	CASTSYSGPDTYGYTF	TGCGCCAGCACTTCGTATTCGGGACCGGATACCTATGGCTACACCTTC
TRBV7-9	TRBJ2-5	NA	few	CASSQGPLPQETQYF	TGTGCCAGCAGCCAAGGGCCGCTGCCCCAAGAGACCCAGTACTTC
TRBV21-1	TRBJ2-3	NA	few	CASRPRTPGPGGDTQYF	TGTGCCAGCAGACCCCGAACCCCGGGGCCCGGTGGGGATACGCAGTATTTT
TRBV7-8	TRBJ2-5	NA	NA	CASSFRRGRETQYF	TGTGCCAGCAGCTTTCGTCGGGGGCGGGAGACCCAGTACTTC
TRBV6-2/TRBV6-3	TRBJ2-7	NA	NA	CASQDPNAYEQYF	TGTGCCAGTCAGGACCCAAACGCCTACGAGCAGTACTTC
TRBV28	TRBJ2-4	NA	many	CASSPRLAKNIQYF	TGTGCCAGCAGCCCCAGGCTAGCCAAAAACATTCAGTACTTC
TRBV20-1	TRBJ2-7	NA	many	CSARGDGPYEQYF	TGCAGTGCTAGAGGGGATGGACCCTACGAGCAGTACTTC
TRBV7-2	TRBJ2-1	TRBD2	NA	CASSAGTSNSHEQFF	TGTGCCAGCAGCGCCGGGACTAGCAATTCCCATGAGCAGTTCTTC